Each of the 27 T cell receptor beta chains below was sequenced from the same sample in a study of blood T cell repertoires in COVID-19 (dated by TCRdb to the early 2020s). Library prep was done by the immunoSEQ multiplex PCR assay. The immuneACCESS repertoire file appears here via TCRdb, limited to in-frame rearrangements. These files lack a portion of the clones; in checked studies, under half of the deficit traces to unresolved V genes, and the cause of the others is not known. The sample table holds 140,000 to 150,000 clones, of which around four fifths were seen once. The biggest ten clones account for approximately 2.7% of the sample. Sequencing was done on a sample of peripheral blood. These receptors came from a woman aged 40-49 years with active or convalescent COVID-19.

The sample holds a few counts of this clone. The chain has TRBV11-2 and TRBJ2-7; D is perhaps TRBD1 (8 bases). Germline CDR1 is SGHAT and CDR2 is FQNNGV. Trimming took 8 bases from V and 3 from J, leaving 23 bases between them. The CDR3 loop spans 16 amino acids. The CDR3 sequence: CASEDRVWEGIYEQYF. In nucleotides, the CDR3 is TGTGCCAGCGAGGACAGGGTATGGGAGGGAATCTACGAGCAGTACTTC.

This chain uses TRBV18 with TRBJ1-2; maybe TRBD1 (5 bases). V lost 8 bases to trimming and J lost 0 bases, with 13 bases between them. Germline V gene sequence: CDR1 KGHSH, CDR2 LQKENI. The CDR3 loop spans 14 amino acids. The chain's CDR3 is CASADSLTNYGYTF. The DNA for the CDR3 is TGTGCCAGCGCTGACAGCTTGACTAACTATGGCTACACCTTC.

This clone showed up just once. This sequence joins TRBV27 and TRBJ2-1, with 7 bases aligning to TRBD2. V shed 8 bases, J shed 9 bases, and the junction held 4 bases outside the gene matches. Germline-derived CDR1 and CDR2 are MNHEY and SMNVEV (reference sequence). The CDR3 contains 11 residues. The CDR3 reads CASFSGGEQFF. CDR3 coding DNA: TGTGCCAGCTTTTCGGGGGGTGAGCAGTTCTTC.

V and J are TRBV6-5 and TRBJ1-4; D might be TRBD1 (5 bases). The CDR3 has 14 amino acids. V lost 6 bases and J lost 2, with 10 bases in between. Germline lookup yields CDR1 MNHEY and CDR2 SVGAGI. The DNA for the CDR3 is TGTGCCAGCAGCCGGGGGGGGACTAATGAAAAACTGTTTTTT. Translated, it gives CASSRGGTNEKLFF.

V and J are TRBV12-3 or TRBV12-4 and TRBJ1-1; possibly TRBD1 for D (5 bases). V gave up 7 bases and J gave up 0 bases, with 9 bases separating them. The length of the CDR3 is 13 residues. In DNA form, the CDR3 reads TGTGCCAGCACCCCACAGGTGAACACTGAAGCTTTCTTT. Its translation is CASTPQVNTEAFF.

V is TRBV10-3 and J is TRBJ2-7, with a weak D call TRBD2 (6 bases). This CDR3 is 11 amino acids long. CDR1 and CDR2 (germline): ENHRY, SYGVKD. V was shortened by 8 bases and J by 6 bases, with 11 bases between the two germline ends. The chain's CDR3 is CAILRGSEQYF. CDR3 nucleotides: TGTGCCATCCTACGGGGGTCCGAGCAGTACTTC.

The chain employs TRBV4-3 and TRBJ2-2, with 10 bases that match TRBD2. Germline V gene lookup returns CDR1 LGHNA and CDR2 YSLEER. Trimming took 0 bases from V and 7 from J; bases not matched to a gene: 5. The CDR3 consists of 16 residues. The CDR3 loop reads CASSQDGTSDSGELFF. The CDR3 nucleotides are TGCGCCAGCAGCCAAGATGGGACTAGCGACAGCGGGGAGCTGTTTTTT.

The chain employs TRBV5-1 and TRBJ1-5; D is unresolved. Trimming stripped 4 bases from V and 4 bases from J, with 9 bases between. The CDR3 loop spans 13 amino acids. Per germline, CDR1 SGHRS and CDR2 YFSETQ. CDR3 DNA sequence: TGCGCCAGCAGCCTCGACACAAATCAGCCCCAGCATTTT. Protein: CASSLDTNQPQHF.

J is TRBJ2-5 and V is TRBV6-5; D uncertain. Germline CDR1 and CDR2: MNHEY and SVGAGI. Trimming stripped 0 bases from V and 1 base from J, with 6 bases between. The CDR3 runs to 14 residues. CDR3 DNA sequence: TGTGCCAGCAGTTACTCGGAGTTCCAAGAGACCCAGTACTTC. Amino acid sequence: CASSYSEFQETQYF.

The table lists this clone with a count of one. This chain joins TRBV13 and TRBJ2-6, with a weak D call TRBD1 (6 bases). The ends were cut back, 5 bases at V and 3 bases at J, with 14 bases in the middle. This CDR3 is 16 amino acids long. Germline V gives CDR1 PRHDT, CDR2 FYEKMQ (reference sequence). CDR3 nucleotide sequence: TGTGCCAGCAGCCATCAGGGGCTCGGTGGGGCCAACGTCCTGACTTTC. Protein: CASSHQGLGGANVLTF.

This chain uses TRBV18 with TRBJ2-7; D may be TRBD2 (6 bases). V was clipped by 3 bases and J by 0 bases, with 12 bases between them. The CDR3 is made up of 15 amino acids. The germline CDR1 and CDR2 sequences are KGHSH and LQKENI. The CDR3 reads CASSPEGLSSYEQYF. Here the CDR3 DNA reads TGTGCCAGCTCACCCGAGGGACTGAGCTCCTACGAGCAGTACTTC.

This sequence joins TRBV5-8 and TRBJ1-1; D possibly corresponds to TRBD1 (6 bases). The V gene lost 0 bases and the J gene lost 0 bases, with 9 bases spanning the gap. The CDR3 extends over 15 amino acids. The germline V gene encodes CDR1 SGHTS and CDR2 YDEGEE. The CDR3 sequence is CASSLDQGMNTEAFF. In DNA, the CDR3 is TGTGCCAGCAGCTTGGACCAGGGGATGAACACTGAAGCTTTCTTT.

CDR3 nucleotides: TGTGCCAGCAGCTTGGTGGACTCCTATACGCAGTATTTT. Its translation is CASSLVDSYTQYF. The chain recombines TRBV5-8 with TRBJ2-3; perhaps TRBD2 as D (5 bases). Germline CDR1 and CDR2: SGHTS and YDEGEE. This CDR3 has 13 residues. Trimming cost V 0 bases and J 7 bases, with 9 bases left between them.

This clone was picked up one time. The chain joins TRBV6-6 to TRBJ1-5; 7 positions agree with TRBD1. After removal of 8 bases from V and 0 bases from J, the junction contained 4 bases not matched to a gene. CDR3 length equals 14 residues. Germline V gene lookup returns CDR1 MNHNY and CDR2 SVGAGI (reference sequence). CDR3 region: CASGQVNSNQPQHF. CDR3 bases: TGTGCCAGCGGACAGGTGAATAGCAATCAGCCCCAGCATTTT.

This clone showed up just once. The V call is TRBV7-2, the J call TRBJ2-2; tentatively, D is TRBD1 (6 bases). Germline V gene sequence: CDR1 SGHTA, CDR2 FQGNSA. V gave up 1 base and J gave up 5 bases, with 17 bases separating them. The CDR3 spans 17 residues. DNA of the CDR3: TGTGCCAGCAGCTTAGTATCAGGGACACGGGGAACCGGGGAGCTGTTTTTT. The encoded protein is CASSLVSGTRGTGELFF.

The V gene is TRBV29-1, the J gene TRBJ2-7, with 7 bases matching TRBD2. V shed 4 bases, J shed 2 bases, and the junction held 14 bases outside the gene matches. Germline assignment: CDR1 SQVTM and CDR2 ANQGSEA. The CDR3 runs 16 residues. The CDR3 DNA follows: TGCAGCGTTGTGGGCGGGGGATGGACCGCGACCTACGAGCAGTACTTC. It yields the protein CSVVGGGWTATYEQYF.

The chain has TRBV18 and TRBJ1-6; D ambiguous. Germline CDR1 and CDR2: KGHSH and LQKENI. V was shortened by 0 bases and J by 4 bases, with 7 bases between the two germline ends. This CDR3 is 15 amino acids long. CDR3 nucleotide sequence: TGTGCCAGCTCACCACCTGCGCATTATAATTCACCCCTCCACTTT. This sequence encodes CASSPPAHYNSPLHF.

This clone was picked up one time. The J gene is TRBJ1-1, the V gene TRBV5-1, with 8 positions matching TRBD1. Germline V CDR1 and CDR2: SGHRS, YFSETQ. CDR3 length equals 16 residues. Trimming at V came to 3 bases and at J to 0 bases, leaving 7 bases not matched to a gene. The CDR3 loop is CASSSGQGNMNTEAFF. For the CDR3, the DNA is TGCGCCAGCAGCTCCGGACAGGGCAACATGAACACTGAAGCTTTCTTT.

The V call is TRBV19, the J call TRBJ2-7, with D unresolved. The ends were cut back, 5 bases at V and 0 bases at J, with 8 bases in the middle. The CDR3 length is 13 residues. CDR1 is LNHDA, CDR2 SQIVND, per germline (reference sequence). This CDR3 reads CASSASSSYEQYF. The DNA for the CDR3 is TGTGCCAGTAGTGCGAGTAGCTCCTACGAGCAGTACTTC.

The CDR3 reads CASSSKGARGYTF. CDR3 nucleotides: TGTGCCAGCAGTTCCAAAGGGGCCCGCGGCTACACCTTC. This chain links TRBV27 with TRBJ1-2; D may be TRBD1 (5 bases). The CDR3 is 13 amino acids. Germline V gene lookup returns CDR1 MNHEY and CDR2 SMNVEV (reference sequence). Trimming removed 4 bases from V and 8 bases from J, with 14 bases in between.

The gene calls are TRBV11-2 and TRBJ2-5; 9 bases are shared with TRBD1. Germline assignment: CDR1 SGHAT and CDR2 FQNNGV. Losses at the gene ends were 4 bases for V and 6 bases for J; bases not matched to a gene: 3. CDR3 size: 13 residues. CDR3 protein: CASSWDREQTQYF. The CDR3 DNA follows: TGTGCCAGCAGCTGGGACAGGGAACAGACCCAGTACTTC.

This clone was counted once. The chain is built from TRBV3-1 (or the pseudogene TRBV3-2) and TRBJ2-1; no clear D. The CDR3 loop spans 14 amino acids. V lost 1 base and J lost 3, with 7 bases in between. From germline, CDR1 is LGHDT and CDR2 YNNKEL (reference sequence). The CDR3 loop reads CASSQGGSYNEQFF. The CDR3 coding sequence is TGTGCCAGCAGCCAAGGTGGCAGCTACAATGAGCAGTTCTTC.

The V gene is TRBV4-2, the J gene TRBJ1-4; D might be TRBD1 (5 bases). Germline-derived CDR1 and CDR2 are LGHNA and YNFKEQ. This CDR3 spans 15 amino acids. V was pared by 5 bases and J by 6 bases, with 16 bases between. The chain's CDR3 is CASSVGWGIDEKLFF. CDR3 sequence (DNA): TGTGCCAGCAGCGTAGGCTGGGGCATAGATGAAAAACTGTTTTTT.

CDR3 sequence reads: CASRPTSGQETQYF. The CDR3 DNA reads as TGCGCCAGCAGACCGACTAGCGGCCAAGAGACCCAGTACTTC. The genes are TRBV5-1 and TRBJ2-5; TRBD2 matches at 9 bases. Germline loops: CDR1 SGHRS, CDR2 YFSETQ. V was pared by 5 bases and J by 1 base, with 3 bases of the junction left unmatched. This CDR3 has 14 residues.

This chain joins TRBV4-3 and TRBJ1-4; 8 nucleotides match TRBD1. The V gene's germline CDR1 is LGHNA and CDR2 YSLEER. Unmatched junction bases numbered 12, after V lost 2 bases and J lost 7 bases. This CDR3 region has 17 residues. The CDR3: CASSQMHSTGDSEKLFF. The CDR3 DNA is TGCGCCAGCAGCCAAATGCACTCGACAGGGGACAGTGAAAAACTGTTTTTT.

The V call is TRBV28, the J call TRBJ1-1; 8 bases agree with TRBD1. Trimming took 2 bases from V and 4 from J; bases not matched to a gene: 6. The CDR3 extends over 15 amino acids. The germline gives CDR1 MDHEN, CDR2 SYDVKM. CDR3 loop: CASSLHTGGPTEAFF. CDR3 DNA: TGTGCCAGCAGTTTACACACAGGGGGTCCCACTGAAGCTTTCTTT.

The rearrangement uses TRBV30 and TRBJ2-4, with D possibly being TRBD2 (5 bases). The CDR3 sequence is 11 residues long. Germline lookup yields CDR1 GTSNPN and CDR2 SVGIG (reference sequence). Trimming took off 5 bases at V and 7 bases at J, with 9 bases between the two ends. CDR3 amino acids: CAWQEENIQYF. The CDR3 DNA follows: TGTGCCTGGCAGGAGGAGAACATTCAGTACTTC.